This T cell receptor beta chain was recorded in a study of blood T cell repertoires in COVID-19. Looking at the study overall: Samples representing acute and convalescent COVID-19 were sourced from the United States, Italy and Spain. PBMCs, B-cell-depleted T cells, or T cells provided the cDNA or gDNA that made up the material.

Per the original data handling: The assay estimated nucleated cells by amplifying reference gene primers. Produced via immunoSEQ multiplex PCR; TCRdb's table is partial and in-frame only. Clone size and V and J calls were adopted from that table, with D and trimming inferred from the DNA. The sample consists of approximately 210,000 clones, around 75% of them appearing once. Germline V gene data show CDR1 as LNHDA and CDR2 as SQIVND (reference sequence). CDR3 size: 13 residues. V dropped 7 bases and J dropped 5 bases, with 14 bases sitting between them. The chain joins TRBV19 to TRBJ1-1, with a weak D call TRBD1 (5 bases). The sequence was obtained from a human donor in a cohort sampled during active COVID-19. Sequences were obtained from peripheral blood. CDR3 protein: CASKWQGGTEAFF. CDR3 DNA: TGTGCCAGTAAGTGGCAGGGAGGGACTGAAGCTTTCTTT.